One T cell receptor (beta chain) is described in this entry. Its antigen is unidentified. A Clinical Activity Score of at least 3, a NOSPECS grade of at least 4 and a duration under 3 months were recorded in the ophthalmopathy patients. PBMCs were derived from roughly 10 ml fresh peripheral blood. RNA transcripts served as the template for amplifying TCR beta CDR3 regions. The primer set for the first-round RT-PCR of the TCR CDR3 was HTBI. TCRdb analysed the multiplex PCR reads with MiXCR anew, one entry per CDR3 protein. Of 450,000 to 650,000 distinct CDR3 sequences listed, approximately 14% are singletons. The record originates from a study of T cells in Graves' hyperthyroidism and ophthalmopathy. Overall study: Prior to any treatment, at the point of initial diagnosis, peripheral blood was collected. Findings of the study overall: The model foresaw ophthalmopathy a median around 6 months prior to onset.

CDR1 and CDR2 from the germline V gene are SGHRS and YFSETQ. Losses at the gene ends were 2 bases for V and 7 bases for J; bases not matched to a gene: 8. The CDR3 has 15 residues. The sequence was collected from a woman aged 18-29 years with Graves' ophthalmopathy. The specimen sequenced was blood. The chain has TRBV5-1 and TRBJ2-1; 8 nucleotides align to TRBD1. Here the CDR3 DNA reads TGCGCCAGCAGCTTTCCGGACAGGGAGACGAATGAGCAGTTCTTC. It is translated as CASSFPDRETNEQFF.